Shown below are 27 T cell receptor beta chains from a single sample sequenced in a study of cytotoxic CD8 clonotypes in ibrutinib-treated CLL. The repertoire was sequenced with immunoSEQ multiplex PCR; TCRdb's copy has only in-frame clones and lacks some. Of some 150,000 clones listed, 76% were seen once; the top ten hold about 5%. Here the sequenced sample was PBMCs, taken after 24 months of ibrutinib treatment. These receptors were collected from a human donor with chronic lymphocytic leukemia.

CDR3 residues: CASSDGTDGNTIYF. CDR3 coding DNA: TGCGCCAGCAGCGACGGGACAGATGGAAACACCATATATTTT. The chain has TRBV5-1 and TRBJ1-3; 7 bases are shared with TRBD1. Germline CDR1 and CDR2: SGHRS and YFSETQ. The CDR3 runs 14 residues. Losses at the gene ends were 4 bases for V and 3 bases for J; bases not matched to a gene: 4.

The rearrangement joins TRBV28 to TRBJ1-1; D is possibly TRBD1 (6 bases). This CDR3 contains 14 residues. Per the germline V gene, CDR1 is MDHEN and CDR2 is SYDVKM. V was trimmed by 6 bases and J by 0 bases, leaving 11 bases between them. The CDR3 loop is CASRSGTLNTEAFF. The CDR3 DNA follows: TGTGCCAGCAGGTCGGGGACACTGAACACTGAAGCTTTCTTT. Combining the CDR3 with reference TRBV28 and TRBJ1-1 gives the whole variable domain DVKVTQSSRYLVKRTGEKVFLECVQDMDHENMFWYRQDPGLGLRLIYFSYDVKMKEKGDIPEGYSVSREKKERFSLILESASTNQTSMYLCASRSGTLNTEAFFGQGTRLTVV.

Only a few counts were recorded for this clone. The rearrangement links TRBV6-5 to TRBJ1-2; 9 nucleotides agree with TRBD1. The CDR3 contains 14 residues. V trimming: 2 bases; J trimming: 8 bases; junction bases outside the gene matches: 6. The germline gives CDR1 MNHEY, CDR2 SVGAGI. This chain's CDR3 is CASSYRGQGHGYTF. The CDR3 nucleotides read TGTGCCAGCAGTTACCGCGGACAGGGGCACGGCTACACCTTC.

Only one count was recorded for this clone. The DNA for the CDR3 is TGCGCCAGCAGCTCGGACAGGGAGGACACCGGGGAGCTGTTTTTT. Its protein is CASSSDREDTGELFF. V is TRBV5-1 and J is TRBJ2-2, with TRBD1 matching 8 bases. Per germline, CDR1 SGHRS and CDR2 YFSETQ. After removal of 3 bases from V and 3 bases from J, the junction contained 4 bases not matched to a gene. CDR3 length: 15 amino acids.

V is TRBV19 and J is TRBJ2-6, with a weak D call TRBD2 (6 bases). Trimming cost V 5 bases and J 4 bases, with 9 bases left between them. Per the germline V gene, CDR1 is LNHDA and CDR2 is SQIVND (reference sequence). The CDR3 covers 14 residues. The CDR3 bases are TGTGCCAGTAGTTGGGGGGTAGGGGCCAACGTCCTGACTTTC. Its translation is CASSWGVGANVLTF.

The chain couples TRBV27 to TRBJ2-2; 11 nucleotides match TRBD2. Per germline, CDR1 MNHEY and CDR2 SMNVEV (reference sequence). The CDR3 sequence is 16 residues long. V gave up 5 bases and J gave up 4 bases; unmatched junction bases: 6. The CDR3 bases are TGTGCCAGCAGTCGCTCGACTAGCGGGGCCACCGGGGAGCTGTTTTTT. Protein sequence: CASSRSTSGATGELFF.

V usage is TRBV19 and J usage is TRBJ2-3; a possible D gene is TRBD1 (5 bases). The V end was cut by 5 bases, the J end by 2 bases, with 11 bases between. Germline V gene sequence: CDR1 LNHDA, CDR2 SQIVND (reference sequence). The CDR3 contains 14 residues. CDR3 sequence reads: CASSPQGFTDTQYF. The DNA for the CDR3 is TGTGCCAGTAGTCCCCAGGGATTCACAGATACGCAGTATTTT.

Only one count was recorded for this clone. This sequence joins TRBV11-2 and TRBJ2-1; D gene ambiguous. The V gene lost 2 bases and the J gene lost 0 bases, with 5 bases spanning the gap. Germline values: CDR1 SGHAT, CDR2 FQNNGV. The CDR3 covers 14 residues. CDR3 residues: CASSLSSSYNEQFF. The CDR3, as DNA: TGTGCCAGCAGCTTATCTAGCTCCTACAATGAGCAGTTCTTC.

This clone came up a few times. J is TRBJ1-2 and V is TRBV5-1; D gene ambiguous. V was shortened by 0 bases and J by 4 bases, with 10 bases between the two germline ends. The CDR3 sequence is 14 residues long. The germline V gene encodes CDR1 SGHRS and CDR2 YFSETQ. This CDR3 reads CASSLAGLGYGYTF. CDR3 in DNA: TGCGCCAGCAGCTTGGCGGGGTTGGGCTATGGCTACACCTTC.

This chain links TRBV9 with TRBJ2-2, with 11 nucleotides matching TRBD2. V shed 2 bases, J shed 1 base, and the junction held 4 bases outside the gene matches. The CDR3 covers 17 residues. The germline CDR1 and CDR2 sequences are SGDLS and YYNGEE. CDR3: CASSVSGRAGNTGELFF. The CDR3 coding sequence is TGTGCCAGCAGCGTTAGCGGGAGGGCCGGGAACACCGGGGAGCTGTTTTTT.

This chain links TRBV7-9 with TRBJ1-4; D perhaps matches TRBD1 (5 bases). The CDR3 sequence is 13 residues long. CDR1 and CDR2 (germline): SEHNR, FQNEAQ (reference sequence). V was trimmed by 3 bases and J by 8 bases, leaving 10 bases between them. CDR3 amino acids: CASSFGRGEKLFF. CDR3 bases: TGTGCCAGCAGCTTTGGTCGGGGCGAAAAACTGTTTTTT.

This clone showed up just a few times. The chain links TRBV12-5 to TRBJ1-1; D is unresolved. With 5 bases removed from V and 8 bases from J, the gap between germline ends came to 12 bases. This CDR3 is built from 12 residues. Germline CDR1 LGHNT, CDR2 FRNRAP. The CDR3 bases are TGTGCTAGTGGTAAGGGCGAAGCCGAAGCTTTCTTT. Protein product: CASGKGEAEAFF.

This CDR3 is CASSSPVEGLGFYGYTF. The CDR3 coding sequence is TGCGCCAGCAGCTCGCCTGTAGAGGGGTTGGGGTTCTATGGCTACACCTTC. The gene calls are TRBV5-1 and TRBJ1-2; D might be TRBD1 (5 bases). Germline-derived CDR1 and CDR2 are SGHRS and YFSETQ. V lost 3 bases and J 4 bases, leaving 22 bases between the germline ends. This CDR3 has 17 amino acids.

The gene calls are TRBV5-6 and TRBJ1-2; 12 bases map to TRBD1. V lost 0 bases, J lost 3 bases, and 6 bases stayed unmatched. CDR1 and CDR2 (germline): SGHDT, YYEEEE. The CDR3 spans 17 residues. CDR3 amino acids: CASSLGRDRGRDYGYTF. CDR3 coding DNA: TGTGCCAGCAGCTTGGGAAGGGACAGGGGGCGCGACTATGGCTACACCTTC.

This clone has a single count. J is TRBJ1-2 and V is TRBV7-9; no definite D call. Trimming took off 5 bases at V and 3 bases at J, with 13 bases between the two ends. Looked up from germline, CDR1 is SEHNR and CDR2 is FQNEAQ (reference sequence). The CDR3 has 14 amino acids. CDR3 nucleotide sequence: TGTGCCAGCAGCACCACCGGCAGGCACTATGGCTACACCTTC. This codes for CASSTTGRHYGYTF.

The chain is built from TRBV28 and TRBJ1-3, with D possibly being TRBD1 (5 bases). This CDR3 is built from 17 residues. Per the germline V gene, CDR1 is MDHEN and CDR2 is SYDVKM. V was pared by 5 bases and J by 2 bases, with 19 bases between. Here the CDR3 reads CASSRGVGVGAGNTIYF. For the CDR3, the DNA is TGTGCCAGCAGTCGGGGGGTGGGTGTCGGTGCTGGAAACACCATATATTTT.

In nucleotides, the CDR3 is TGTGCCAGCAGTGCTAGCCGGGGGACTAGCGGGGAGACCCAGTACTTC. Protein product: CASSASRGTSGETQYF. The chain carries TRBV2 and TRBJ2-5; the match to TRBD2 covers 12 bases. This CDR3 spans 16 amino acids. Looked up from germline, CDR1 is SNHLY and CDR2 is FYNNEI. The V and J ends lost 4 bases and 5 bases, in that order; junction bases with no gene match: 8. Combining the CDR3 with reference TRBV2 and TRBJ2-5 gives the whole variable domain EPEVTQTPSHQVTQMGQEVILRCVPISNHLYFYWYRQILGQKVEFLVSFYNNEISEKSEIFDDQFSVERPDGSNFTLKIRSTKLEDSAMYFCASSASRGTSGETQYFGPGTRLLVL.

V is TRBV7-2 and J is TRBJ2-1; D gene ambiguous. V gave up 1 base and J gave up 6 bases, with 10 bases separating them. The CDR3 is 14 residues long. Germline lookup yields CDR1 SGHTA and CDR2 FQGNSA. Here the CDR3 reads CASSLGGPPNEQFF. The CDR3 nucleotides read TGTGCCAGCAGCTTAGGAGGTCCACCCAATGAGCAGTTCTTC.

CDR3 sequence (DNA): TGTGCCAGCAGCCCCCACCCGGCTAGAGAAGAGACCCAGTACTTC. As protein: CASSPHPAREETQYF. The genes are TRBV7-2 and TRBJ2-5; D remains ambiguous. Trimming took 5 bases from V and 3 from J, leaving 16 bases between them. Germline-derived CDR1 and CDR2 are SGHTA and FQGNSA. This CDR3 contains 15 residues.

The V call is TRBV27, the J call TRBJ1-2; 9 nucleotides match TRBD1. This CDR3 comprises 14 residues. CDR1 and CDR2 from the germline V gene are MNHEY and SMNVEV (reference sequence). J was trimmed by 8 bases and V by 6 bases; bases with no gene match: 10. The CDR3: CASSRRDRAFGYTF. The CDR3 DNA sequence: TGTGCCAGCAGCCGACGGGACAGGGCTTTCGGCTACACCTTC.

The gene calls are TRBV6-5 and TRBJ2-7; 8 bases map to TRBD2. CDR1 MNHEY and CDR2 SVGAGI come from the germline V gene. Trimming removed 6 bases from V and 3 bases from J; junction bases left unmatched: 10. CDR3 size: 15 residues. The CDR3 reads CASSPPGTSFYEQYF. Written as DNA, the CDR3 is TGTGCCAGCAGCCCGCCCGGGACTAGTTTCTACGAGCAGTACTTC.

The J gene is TRBJ1-2, the V gene TRBV7-9, with TRBD1 as a possible D gene (6 bases). The germline V gene has CDR1 SEHNR and CDR2 FQNEAQ (reference sequence). This CDR3 is built from 16 residues. Trimming stripped 2 bases from V and 1 base from J, with 14 bases between. CDR3 DNA: TGTGCCAGCAGCTTATGGGGGCGTGAGGGTAACTATGGCTACACCTTC. Protein product: CASSLWGREGNYGYTF.

The chain couples TRBV5-5 to TRBJ2-7; perhaps D is TRBD1 or TRBD2 (7 bases each). Between the trimmed V and J ends, which lost 4 bases and 3 bases, there was a span of 14 bases. CDR3 size: 14 residues. Germline values: CDR1 SGHKS, CDR2 YYEKEE (reference sequence). The CDR3 here is CASSPQGGDYEQYF. CDR3 bases: TGTGCCAGCAGCCCCCAGGGGGGGGACTACGAGCAGTACTTC.

The chain uses TRBV6-5 and TRBJ2-5; D possibly uses TRBD1 or TRBD2 (6 bases each). Germline lookup yields CDR1 MNHEY and CDR2 SVGAGI. The CDR3 contains 14 residues. V was cut by 6 bases and J by 4 bases, with 15 bases left in between. The CDR3 reads CASSRRGIGETQYF. The CDR3 DNA reads as TGTGCCAGCAGCCGGAGGGGGATCGGAGAGACCCAGTACTTC.

This sequence joins TRBV6-1 and TRBJ2-5; D remains ambiguous. V shed 4 bases and J shed 5 bases, with 17 bases lying between them. The CDR3 has 15 residues. In germline, CDR1 is MNHNS, CDR2 SASEGT. In DNA, the CDR3 is TGTGCCAGCAGTGGCCGGATCGCTGGAACGGAGACCCAGTACTTC. Amino acids: CASSGRIAGTETQYF.

J is TRBJ1-5 and V is TRBV6-6, with D uncertain. V lost 0 bases and J 3 bases, leaving 9 bases between the germline ends. Germline CDR1 and CDR2: MNHNY and SVGAGI (reference sequence). The CDR3 totals 15 residues. The CDR3 is CASSYSRWDNQPQHF. CDR3 coding DNA: TGTGCCAGCAGTTACTCTCGGTGGGACAATCAGCCCCAGCATTTT.

This chain uses TRBV28 with TRBJ2-1; D gene uncertain. Looked up from germline, CDR1 is MDHEN and CDR2 is SYDVKM. This CDR3 spans 12 amino acids. Trimming pared 3 bases from V and 4 bases from J, leaving 4 bases between. Written as DNA, the CDR3 is TGTGCCAGCAGTTTTGGGTACAATGAGCAGTTCTTC. The encoded protein is CASSFGYNEQFF.